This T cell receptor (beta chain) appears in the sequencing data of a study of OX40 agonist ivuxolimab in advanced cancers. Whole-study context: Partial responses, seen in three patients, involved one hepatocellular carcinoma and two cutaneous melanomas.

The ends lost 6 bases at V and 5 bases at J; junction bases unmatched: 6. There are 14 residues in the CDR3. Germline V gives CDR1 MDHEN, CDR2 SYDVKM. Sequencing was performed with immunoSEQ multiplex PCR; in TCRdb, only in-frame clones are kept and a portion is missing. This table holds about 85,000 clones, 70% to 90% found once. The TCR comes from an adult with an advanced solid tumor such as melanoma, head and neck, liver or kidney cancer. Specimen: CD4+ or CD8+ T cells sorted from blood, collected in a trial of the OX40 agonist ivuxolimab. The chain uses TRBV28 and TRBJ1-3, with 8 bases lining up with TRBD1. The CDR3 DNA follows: TGTGCCAGCAGCCCCGACAGGGGAAGAAACACCATATATTTT. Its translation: CASSPDRGRNTIYF.